This T cell receptor (beta chain) was identified in a study of radiation and T cells in renal cell carcinoma. V was trimmed by 4 bases and J by 3 bases, leaving 10 bases between them. This CDR3 has 14 residues. Per the germline V gene, CDR1 is LNHDA and CDR2 is SQIVND (reference sequence). The method was immunoSEQ multiplex PCR; TCRdb's version includes in-frame clones alone and lacks a portion of them. There are around 30,000 clones in the sample; roughly 80% occur only once, and 30% to 35% lies in the top ten. Time point meaning: blood 4 weeks post-SBRT, at nephrectomy. Treatment here: 15 Gy SBRT to primary tumor, nephrectomy 4 weeks later. Nephrectomy followed 15 Gy stereotactic body radiation by 4 weeks. After SBRT, blood was collected at 2 and 4 weeks, plus baseline. This renal cell carcinoma was of the clear cell type.

The J gene is TRBJ1-5, the V gene TRBV19, with D possibly TRBD1 on 6 matching bases. This clonotype was sampled from a man aged 60 to 69 with renal cell carcinoma. The sequencing here drew on blood, taken from a patient whose treatment included radiotherapy and nephrectomy. The CDR3 spells CASSTWTANQPQHF. In DNA, the CDR3 is TGTGCCAGTAGTACATGGACAGCCAATCAGCCCCAGCATTTT.